The 23 T cell receptor beta chains below were found in one sample sequenced in a study of cytomegalovirus exposure and HLA in healthy donors. PCR primers comprised 60 Vbeta and 13 Jbeta primers. Libraries were prepared by immunoSEQ multiplex PCR; TCRdb keeps only in-frame clonotypes and omits some of them. Of over 150,000 clones in the sample, 65% to 85% were seen once. Sequencing used PBMCs. The receptors come from a woman aged 25 to 39 in good health and CMV-seronegative.

This chain connects TRBV28 to TRBJ1-2, with 7 bases fitting TRBD1. V lost 10 bases, J lost 4 bases, and 6 bases stayed unmatched. CDR1 MDHEN and CDR2 SYDVKM come from the germline V gene. CDR3 length equals 12 residues. The CDR3 region is CATQGDSYGYTF. The CDR3 region has the DNA TGTGCCACCCAGGGGGATAGCTATGGCTACACCTTC.

Concerning this clone: This sample includes further DNA sequences coding for the same CDR3. The chain uses TRBV5-1 and TRBJ2-5; TRBD1 matches at 7 bases. V lost 0 bases, J lost 3 bases, and 2 bases stayed unmatched. CDR3 length: 14 amino acids. From germline, CDR1 is SGHRS and CDR2 YFSETQ. CDR3: CASSLAGGEETQYF. The CDR3 DNA sequence: TGCGCCAGCAGCTTGGCAGGGGGAGAAGAGACCCAGTACTTC.

This chain uses TRBV18 with TRBJ2-7, with 10 bases matching TRBD1. Germline values: CDR1 KGHSH, CDR2 LQKENI. CDR3 length equals 15 residues. V lost 1 base, J lost 1 base, and 1 base stayed unmatched. CDR3 protein: CASSPRTGGSYEQYF. CDR3 sequence (DNA): TGTGCCAGCTCACCACGGACAGGGGGTTCCTACGAGCAGTACTTC. Variable domain in full (rest from reference TRBV18 and TRBJ2-7): NAGVMQNPRHLVRRRGQEARLRCSPMKGHSHVYWYRQLPEEGLKFMVYLQKENIIDESGMPKERFSAEFPKEGPSILRIQQVVRGDSAAYFCASSPRTGGSYEQYFGPGTRLTVT.

Only a few counts were recorded for this clone. The chain couples TRBV4-1 to TRBJ1-3; unclear D gene. In germline, CDR1 is MGHRA, CDR2 YSYEKL. CDR3 length: 17 amino acids. V lost 0 bases and J 0 bases, leaving 12 bases between the germline ends. This CDR3 is CASSQDPFGSSGNTIYF. For the CDR3, the DNA is TGCGCCAGCAGCCAAGATCCGTTCGGGAGCTCTGGAAACACCATATATTTT.

V gene TRBV7-9 combines with J gene TRBJ2-7; D ambiguous. V was pared by 5 bases and J by 3 bases, with 11 bases between. This CDR3 comprises 13 residues. The germline gives CDR1 SEHNR, CDR2 FQNEAQ (reference sequence). The CDR3 DNA follows: TGTGCCAGCAGCCCGCCAGGCTACTACGAGCAGTACTTC. Its protein product is CASSPPGYYEQYF.

There are a few counts of this clone. V is TRBV25-1 and J is TRBJ1-1; 7 bases line up with TRBD1. V was pared by 3 bases and J by 5 bases, with 12 bases of the junction left unmatched. Germline CDR1 reads MGHDK; CDR2 reads SYGVNS. The CDR3 is 16 residues long. CDR3 nucleotides: TGTGCCAGCAGTGACTACCTCAGGACAGGAGGTACTGAAGCTTTCTTT. Translating it yields CASSDYLRTGGTEAFF.

The rearrangement links TRBV6-5 to TRBJ2-7; D is possibly TRBD1 (6 bases). The CDR3 extends over 13 amino acids. V was shortened by 4 bases and J by 7 bases, with 14 bases between the two germline ends. Germline loops: CDR1 MNHEY, CDR2 SVGAGI. CDR3 sequence (DNA): TGTGCCAGCAGTTCCAGGGGAATAGGGGAGCAGTACTTC. This translates into CASSSRGIGEQYF.

This sequence joins TRBV6-5 and TRBJ1-1; D is possibly TRBD1 (5 bases). The CDR3 spans 14 residues. V dropped 0 bases and J dropped 7 bases, with 12 bases sitting between them. CDR1 and CDR2 (germline): MNHEY, SVGAGI. CDR3 sequence reads: CASSYSPRVVEAFF. The DNA for the CDR3 is TGTGCCAGCAGTTACTCGCCCAGGGTAGTTGAAGCTTTCTTT.

J is TRBJ2-5 and V is TRBV30, with 7 bases identical to TRBD2. The ends lost 0 bases at V and 4 bases at J; junction bases unmatched: 5. Germline-derived CDR1 and CDR2 are GTSNPN and SVGIG (reference sequence). The length of the CDR3 is 14 residues. CDR3 amino acids: CAWSVGGYGETQYF. The CDR3 region has the DNA TGTGCCTGGAGTGTGGGGGGGTACGGAGAGACCCAGTACTTC.

The chain carries TRBV6-5 and TRBJ2-7; 11 nucleotides line up with TRBD2. The V gene's germline CDR1 is MNHEY and CDR2 SVGAGI. The ends lost 0 bases at V and 5 bases at J; junction bases unmatched: 6. The CDR3 runs 16 residues. The CDR3 DNA follows: TGTGCCAGCAGTTACTCGAAGGTAGCGGGAGGGGACGAGCAGTACTTC. Translation: CASSYSKVAGGDEQYF.

This chain connects TRBV7-9 to TRBJ1-5; D is unclear. Trimming stripped 1 base from V and 7 bases from J, with 5 bases between. Germline loops: CDR1 SEHNR, CDR2 FQNEAQ (reference sequence). The CDR3 loop spans 12 amino acids. CDR3: CASSLDSQPQHF. The CDR3 DNA is TGTGCCAGCAGCTTAGATAGCCAGCCCCAGCATTTT.

This chain links TRBV29-1 with TRBJ1-2; D remains unclear. CDR1 and CDR2 from the germline V gene are SQVTM and ANQGSEA. V lost 0 bases, J lost 5 bases, and 13 bases lay in between. The CDR3 has 14 amino acids. CDR3 coding DNA: TGCAGCGTTGAAGAGGGATTGGCGGGTTATGGCTACACCTTC. Protein: CSVEEGLAGYGYTF.

The rearrangement links TRBV19 to TRBJ1-2; 9 bases align to TRBD1. The CDR3 contains 13 residues. J was trimmed by 8 bases and V by 6 bases; bases with no gene match: 7. From germline, CDR1 is LNHDA and CDR2 SQIVND (reference sequence). Here the CDR3 reads CASRVGTGSGYTF. CDR3 nucleotide sequence: TGTGCCAGTAGGGTTGGGACAGGGAGCGGCTACACCTTC.

The DNA of the CDR3 is TGTGCCAGTAGTATAGACACTAGCGGATACTACAATGAGCAGTTCTTC. Its protein is CASSIDTSGYYNEQFF. The chain employs TRBV19 and TRBJ2-1; 8 bases align to TRBD2. The CDR3 has 16 amino acids. The J segment lost 3 bases and the V segment lost 0 bases, leaving 4 bases of the junction unmatched. The germline gives CDR1 LNHDA, CDR2 SQIVND (reference sequence).

The chain employs TRBV28 and TRBJ1-4, with unresolved D. This CDR3 spans 16 amino acids. The germline CDR1 and CDR2 sequences are MDHEN and SYDVKM. With 2 bases removed from V and 1 base from J, the gap between germline ends came to 11 bases. CDR3 sequence: CASSLTGRETNEKLFF. The CDR3 DNA reads as TGTGCCAGCAGTTTAACGGGGAGGGAAACTAATGAAAAACTGTTTTTT.

The rearrangement links TRBV5-1 to TRBJ1-1; D is possibly TRBD1 (6 bases). Trimming shortened V by 4 bases and J by 4 bases, and 11 bases separated the two germline ends. The CDR3 has 13 amino acids. In germline, CDR1 is SGHRS, CDR2 YFSETQ. The DNA for the CDR3 is TGCGCCAGCAGCCAGGGGTCAGTCACTGAAGCTTTCTTT. Translating gives CASSQGSVTEAFF.

V and J are TRBV5-6 and TRBJ2-5; TRBD2 aligns across 7 bases. With 7 bases clipped from V and 5 bases from J, the junction kept 11 bases outside the gene matches. Germline V gene data show CDR1 as SGHDT and CDR2 as YYEEEE. The CDR3 runs to 14 residues. CDR3 residues: CASGGGAGRETQYF. Here the CDR3 DNA reads TGTGCCAGCGGGGGGGGAGCGGGAAGGGAGACCCAGTACTTC.

The V call is TRBV2, the J call TRBJ1-1; 8 nucleotides line up with TRBD1. With V trimmed by 9 bases and J by 4 bases, 10 bases remained unmatched. The germline V gene has CDR1 SNHLY and CDR2 FYNNEI. This CDR3 region has 14 residues. DNA for the CDR3: TGTGCCAGGTCCAGGGGGCCCGGAGGCACTGAAGCTTTCTTT. It codes for CARSRGPGGTEAFF. The full variable domain, in which reference TRBV2 and TRBJ1-1 provide the parts outside the CDR3, is EPEVTQTPSHQVTQMGQEVILRCVPISNHLYFYWYRQILGQKVEFLVSFYNNEISEKSEIFDDQFSVERPDGSNFTLKIRSTKLEDSAMYFCARSRGPGGTEAFFGQGTRLTVV.

V and J are TRBV5-6 and TRBJ2-7; D might be TRBD2 (5 bases). Germline-derived CDR1 and CDR2 are SGHDT and YYEEEE. Trimming removed 3 bases from V and 3 bases from J, with 22 bases in between. CDR3 length equals 17 residues. The chain's CDR3 is CASSSLTDSPMGYEQYF. The CDR3 region has the DNA TGTGCCAGCAGCTCACTCACGGACTCACCAATGGGCTACGAGCAGTACTTC.

The chain employs TRBV9 and TRBJ2-1; 11 bases are a match to TRBD2. Germline CDR1 reads SGDLS; CDR2 reads YYNGEE. V was pared by 3 bases and J by 3 bases, with 5 bases of the junction left unmatched. This CDR3 is built from 16 residues. The CDR3 nucleotides are TGTGCCAGCAGCGCCCTAGCGGGAGGTAACTACAATGAGCAGTTCTTC. It translates to CASSALAGGNYNEQFF.

This rearrangement joins TRBV5-1 to TRBJ2-7; D unclear. The germline gives CDR1 SGHRS, CDR2 YFSETQ. V was cut by 0 bases and J by 4 bases, with 5 bases left in between. The CDR3 has 12 amino acids. The CDR3: CASSLDKYEQYF. The CDR3 bases are TGCGCCAGCAGCTTGGACAAATACGAGCAGTACTTC.

CDR3 sequence: CASSLESRMNTEAFF. In DNA, the CDR3 is TGTGCCAGCAGCTTAGAGTCGCGTATGAACACTGAAGCTTTCTTT. The rearrangement uses TRBV11-1 and TRBJ1-1; D is unresolved. Looked up from germline, CDR1 is SGHAT and CDR2 is FQDESV (reference sequence). CDR3 length: 15 amino acids. V lost 1 base to trimming and J lost 0 bases, with 9 bases between them.

The chain employs TRBV7-9 and TRBJ2-6; no definite D call. The CDR3 is made up of 14 amino acids. Germline CDR1 and CDR2: SEHNR and FQNEAQ (reference sequence). The ends were cut back, 4 bases at V and 0 bases at J, with 4 bases in the middle. The CDR3 loop reads CASSSLSGANVLTF. DNA of the CDR3: TGTGCCAGCAGCTCACTCTCTGGGGCCAACGTCCTGACTTTC. The complete variable domain, with remaining parts taken from reference TRBV7-9 and TRBJ2-6, reads DTGVSQNPRHKITKRGQNVTFRCDPISEHNRLYWYRQTLGQGPEFLTYFQNEAQLEKSRLLSDRFSAERPKGSFSTLEIQRTEQGDSAMYLCASSSLSGANVLTFGAGSRLTVL.